This is a list of T cell receptor beta chains from one sample in a study of T cell changes during pregnancy in multiple sclerosis. TCRdb's table, derived via immunoSEQ multiplex PCR, lists solely in-frame clones and lacks some. The data contain some 30,000 clones, 75% to 95% of them singletons. The source was CD8+ T cells from peripheral blood mononuclear cells, collected in the second trimester of pregnancy. These TCRs come from a female donor in good health, enrolled as a control in a pregnancy study. Each CDR3 is given with its conserved first and last residue. Each record gives: D gene, clone size, V gene, J gene, CDR3 protein, CDR3 DNA. The D gene is left open where the match is weak. Size is stated for part of the rows, as once, few or many counts, or as a class when the clone is expanded.

-	-	TRBV10-3	TRBJ1-3	CAIITGGNTIYF	TGTGCCATCATTACAGGGGGAAACACCATATATTTT
-	-	TRBV14	TRBJ1-1	CASSQEGGWGEAFF	TGTGCCAGCAGCCAAGAAGGAGGGTGGGGGGAAGCTTTCTTT
TRBD1	-	TRBV6-1	TRBJ2-2	CASSEVPGQGFTGELFF	TGTGCCAGCAGTGAAGTCCCGGGACAGGGGTTTACCGGGGAGCTGTTTTTT
-	-	TRBV15	TRBJ2-5	CATSSTTTEKETQYF	TGTGCCACCAGCAGCACGACGACAGAAAAAGAGACCCAGTACTTC
-	-	TRBV4-3	TRBJ2-5	CASSQDQGRTETQYF	TGCGCCAGCAGCCAAGATCAGGGTAGGACGGAGACCCAGTACTTC
TRBD1	-	TRBV7-8	TRBJ2-4	CASSPPPDREKNIQYF	TGTGCCAGCAGCCCCCCCCCGGACAGGGAAAAAAACATTCAGTACTTC
-	-	TRBV4-3	TRBJ1-4	CASSPLWAWDEKLFF	TGCGCCAGCAGCCCTCTCTGGGCATGGGATGAAAAACTGTTTTTT
-	-	TRBV7-8	TRBJ1-1	CASSLLRVNTEAFF	TGTGCCAGCAGCTTATTGCGGGTGAACACTGAAGCTTTCTTT
-	-	TRBV20-1	TRBJ1-1	CSDTTNTEAFF	TGCAGTGACACCACCAACACTGAAGCTTTCTTT
-	-	TRBV11-2	TRBJ1-1	CASSYGLDTEAFF	TGTGCCAGCAGTTACGGGTTGGACACTGAAGCTTTCTTT
TRBD1	-	TRBV4-3	TRBJ1-2	CASRGLLTGGYGYTF	TGCGCCAGCAGGGGTCTTTTGACAGGGGGCTATGGCTACACCTTC
TRBD2	-	TRBV9	TRBJ2-7	CASSHREEPAPYEQYF	TGTGCCAGCAGCCACCGGGAGGAACCCGCCCCATACGAGCAGTACTTC
-	-	TRBV7-3	TRBJ2-1	CASSLDGVWTESNEQFF	TGTGCCAGCAGCCTAGACGGGGTATGGACGGAGAGCAATGAGCAGTTCTTC
-	-	TRBV9	TRBJ2-1	CASSVEGSVRNEQFF	TGTGCCAGCAGCGTAGAGGGTAGCGTGCGCAATGAGCAGTTCTTC
TRBD1	-	TRBV5-1	TRBJ1-6	CASRGGTGSLYNSPLHF	TGCGCCAGCCGAGGAGGGACAGGGTCTCTCTATAATTCACCCCTCCACTTT
TRBD1	-	TRBV15	TRBJ1-2	CATSSPGQKVFNYGYTF	TGTGCCACCAGCAGTCCGGGACAGAAAGTTTTTAACTATGGCTACACCTTC
TRBD1	-	TRBV5-4	TRBJ2-2	CASSLGQGNTGELFF	TGTGCCAGCAGCTTGGGACAGGGGAACACCGGGGAGCTGTTTTTT
-	once	TRBV7-2	TRBJ2-4	CASSSPGGPKNIQYF	TGTGCCAGCAGCTCCCCCGGGGGGCCCAAAAACATTCAGTACTTC
TRBD1	-	TRBV4-1	TRBJ1-1	CASSQTTGPIPEAFF	TGCGCCAGCAGCCAGACGACAGGGCCTATCCCTGAAGCTTTCTTT
-	-	TRBV7-9	TRBJ1-2	CASSAFGTFGYTF	TGTGCCAGCAGCGCGTTCGGGACATTCGGCTACACCTTC
TRBD2	medium-sized	TRBV6-4	TRBJ2-3	CASSDSSGGADTQYF	TGTGCCAGCAGTGACTCTAGCGGGGGGGCAGATACGCAGTATTTT
TRBD1	once	TRBV5-6	TRBJ1-2	CASSLATGGVGYTF	TGTGCCAGCAGCTTGGCGACAGGGGGGGTTGGCTACACCTTC
-	-	TRBV4-3	TRBJ2-7	CASSQDRAGTYEQYF	TGCGCCAGCAGCCAAGATCGGGCGGGGACTTACGAGCAGTACTTC
TRBD1	-	TRBV27	TRBJ1-1	CASIIGTGMNTEAFF	TGTGCCAGCATCATAGGGACAGGAATGAACACTGAAGCTTTCTTT
-	-	TRBV7-9	TRBJ1-2	CASSSRDINYGYTF	TGTGCCAGCAGCTCCCGGGACATTAACTATGGCTACACCTTC
TRBD1	-	TRBV2	TRBJ2-7	CASAWDRGDYEQYF	TGTGCCAGCGCATGGGACAGGGGAGACTACGAGCAGTACTTC
TRBD1	-	TRBV27	TRBJ2-7	CASSLGDRTYEQYF	TGTGCCAGCAGTTTAGGGGACAGAACCTACGAGCAGTACTTC
TRBD2	-	TRBV9	TRBJ2-7	CASSPLGSSSGGVSFYEQYF	TGTGCCAGCAGCCCCCTCGGGTCCTCTAGCGGGGGAGTCTCGTTTTACGAGCAGTACTTC
TRBD1	-	TRBV19	TRBJ1-1	CASSRQGRNTEAFF	TGTGCCAGTAGTAGACAGGGGCGGAACACTGAAGCTTTCTTT
TRBD2	-	TRBV5-1	TRBJ2-5	CASSWFGGGQETQYF	TGCGCCAGCAGCTGGTTCGGCGGGGGGCAAGAGACCCAGTACTTC
-	once	TRBV13	TRBJ1-1	CASSLVGGGTHFETEAFF	TGTGCCAGCAGCTTAGTGGGTGGAGGCACCCATTTTGAGACTGAAGCTTTCTTT
-	-	TRBV19	TRBJ2-2	CATAEGGNTGELFF	TGTGCCACCGCAGAGGGCGGAAACACCGGGGAGCTGTTTTTT
-	-	TRBV21-1	TRBJ1-1	CASSNGYSHFGTEAFF	TGTGCCAGCAGCAATGGATACAGCCACTTTGGGACTGAAGCTTTCTTT
TRBD1	-	TRBV27	TRBJ2-7	CASSLGQGAGEQYF	TGTGCCAGCAGTCTGGGACAGGGAGCGGGGGAGCAGTACTTC
TRBD1	-	TRBV7-8	TRBJ2-7	CASSLVTGKGSYEQYF	TGTGCCAGCAGCTTAGTGACAGGGAAGGGCTCCTACGAGCAGTACTTC
TRBD2	-	TRBV29-1	TRBJ2-1	CGGGDNEQFF	TGCGGCGGGGGAGACAATGAGCAGTTCTTC
TRBD1	-	TRBV30	TRBJ1-2	CAWRARQGARRGYTF	TGTGCCTGGAGAGCCAGACAGGGGGCGAGGAGGGGCTACACCTTC
TRBD1	-	TRBV9	TRBJ2-7	CASSVGTGWNEQYF	TGTGCCAGCAGCGTAGGGACAGGGTGGAACGAGCAGTACTTC
TRBD2	-	TRBV11-2	TRBJ2-2	CASSLTGGQSGELFF	TGTGCCAGCAGCTTAACGGGGGGGCAATCCGGGGAGCTGTTTTTT
-	once	TRBV11-2	TRBJ2-1	CASTKTGSHNEQFF	TGTGCCAGCACCAAAACCGGGTCTCACAATGAGCAGTTCTTC
-	-	TRBV4-2	TRBJ2-1	CASSQESSGSSYNEQFF	TGTGCCAGCAGCCAAGAGAGTAGCGGCAGCTCCTACAATGAGCAGTTCTTC
TRBD1	-	TRBV19	TRBJ2-7	CASSTGQTYEQYF	TGTGCCAGTAGCACGGGACAGACCTACGAGCAGTACTTC
-	-	TRBV7-9	TRBJ1-1	CASSLTGATNTEAFF	TGTGCCAGCAGCTTAACAGGAGCAACCAACACTGAAGCTTTCTTT
-	few	TRBV21-1	TRBJ1-1	CATSVGGTEAFF	TGTGCCACCTCAGTGGGAGGCACTGAAGCTTTCTTT
-	-	TRBV30	TRBJ1-4	CAWSVSEKLFF	TGTGCCTGGAGTGTGAGTGAAAAACTGTTTTTT
TRBD1	-	TRBV9	TRBJ1-5	CASSVVGQALSNQPQHF	TGTGCCAGCAGCGTAGTAGGACAGGCGCTTAGCAATCAGCCCCAGCATTTT
-	-	TRBV5-4	TRBJ2-1	CASSLSGNEQFF	TGTGCCAGCAGCTTGTCGGGCAATGAGCAGTTCTTC
TRBD2	-	TRBV5-6	TRBJ2-3	CASISGVGDTQYF	TGTGCCAGTATTAGCGGGGTTGGAGATACGCAGTATTTT
-	-	TRBV30	TRBJ1-4	CAMGQATNEKLFF	TGTGCAATGGGTCAGGCGACTAATGAAAAACTGTTTTTT
TRBD1	-	TRBV7-9	TRBJ2-2	CASSPFSGTGRAGELFF	TGTGCCAGCAGCCCCTTCTCCGGGACAGGGAGAGCCGGGGAGCTGTTTTTT
-	-	TRBV5-1	TRBJ2-5	CASSLQAQETQYF	TGCGCCAGCAGCTTGCAGGCCCAAGAGACCCAGTACTTC
TRBD1	-	TRBV7-2	TRBJ1-5	CASSLVIPGGVDQPQHF	TGTGCCAGCAGCTTAGTTATCCCAGGGGGCGTCGATCAGCCCCAGCATTTT